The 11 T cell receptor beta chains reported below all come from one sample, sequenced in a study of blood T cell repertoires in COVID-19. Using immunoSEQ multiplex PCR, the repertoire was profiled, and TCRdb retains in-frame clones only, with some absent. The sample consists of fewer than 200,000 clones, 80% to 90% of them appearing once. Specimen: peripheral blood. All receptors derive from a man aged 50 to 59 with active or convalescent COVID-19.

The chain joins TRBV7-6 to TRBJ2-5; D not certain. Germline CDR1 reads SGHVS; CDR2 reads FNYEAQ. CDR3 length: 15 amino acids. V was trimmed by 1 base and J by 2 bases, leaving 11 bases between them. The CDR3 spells CASSLELAWQETQYF. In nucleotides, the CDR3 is TGTGCCAGCAGCTTAGAGTTGGCCTGGCAAGAGACCCAGTACTTC.

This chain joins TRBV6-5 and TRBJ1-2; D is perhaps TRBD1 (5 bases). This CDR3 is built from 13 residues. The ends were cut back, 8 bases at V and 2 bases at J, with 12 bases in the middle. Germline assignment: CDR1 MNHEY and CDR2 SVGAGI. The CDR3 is CASRQSSNYGYTF. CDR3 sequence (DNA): TGTGCCAGCCGACAGAGTTCAAACTATGGCTACACCTTC.

This CDR3 is CANPNYQETQYF. The CDR3, as DNA: TGTGCCAACCCGAACTACCAAGAGACCCAGTACTTC. This chain uses TRBV7-3 with TRBJ2-5, with D unresolved. This CDR3 region has 12 residues. Germline CDR1 is SGHTA and CDR2 is FQGTGA. V lost 10 bases and J 0 bases, leaving 9 bases between the germline ends.

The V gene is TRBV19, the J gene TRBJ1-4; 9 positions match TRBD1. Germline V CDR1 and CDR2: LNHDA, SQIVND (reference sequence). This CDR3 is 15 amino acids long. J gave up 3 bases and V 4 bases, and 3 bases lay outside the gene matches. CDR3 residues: CASSTRTGANEKLFF. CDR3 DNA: TGTGCCAGTAGTACGAGGACAGGGGCTAATGAAAAACTGTTTTTT.

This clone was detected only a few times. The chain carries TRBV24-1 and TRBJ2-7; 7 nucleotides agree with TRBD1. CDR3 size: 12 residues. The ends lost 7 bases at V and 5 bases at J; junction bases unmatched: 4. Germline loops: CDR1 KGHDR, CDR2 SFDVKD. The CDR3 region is CATSQGVDEQYF. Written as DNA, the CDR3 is TGTGCCACCAGCCAGGGGGTCGACGAGCAGTACTTC.

CDR3 DNA sequence: TGTGCCACCAGTGATGGCACAGGGGTTGGATACGAGCAGTACTTC. Encoded protein: CATSDGTGVGYEQYF. The V and J genes are TRBV24-1 and TRBJ2-7, with 7 positions matching TRBD1. The length of the CDR3 is 15 residues. The J segment lost 4 bases and the V segment lost 3 bases, leaving 8 bases of the junction unmatched. The V gene's germline CDR1 is KGHDR and CDR2 SFDVKD.

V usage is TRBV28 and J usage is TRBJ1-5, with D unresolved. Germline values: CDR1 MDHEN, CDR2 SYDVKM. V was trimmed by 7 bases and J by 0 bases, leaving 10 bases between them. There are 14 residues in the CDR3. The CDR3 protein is CASTDWVSNQPQHF. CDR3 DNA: TGTGCCAGCACCGACTGGGTTAGCAATCAGCCCCAGCATTTT.

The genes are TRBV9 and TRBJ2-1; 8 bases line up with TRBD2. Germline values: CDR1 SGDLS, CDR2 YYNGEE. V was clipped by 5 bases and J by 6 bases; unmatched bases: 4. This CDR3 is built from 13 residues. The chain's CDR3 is CASSRGGLNEQFF. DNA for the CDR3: TGTGCCAGCAGTCGGGGGGGCCTCAATGAGCAGTTCTTC.

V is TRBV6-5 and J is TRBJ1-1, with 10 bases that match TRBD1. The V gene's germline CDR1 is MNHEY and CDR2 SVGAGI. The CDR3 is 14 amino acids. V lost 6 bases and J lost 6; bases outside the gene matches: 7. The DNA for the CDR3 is TGTGCCAGCAGACCCCAGGGGACAGGGGCTGAAGCTTTCTTT. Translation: CASRPQGTGAEAFF.

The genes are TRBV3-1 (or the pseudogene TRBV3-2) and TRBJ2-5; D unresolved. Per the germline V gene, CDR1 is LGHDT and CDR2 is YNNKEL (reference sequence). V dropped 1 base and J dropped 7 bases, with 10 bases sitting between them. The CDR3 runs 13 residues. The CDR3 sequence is CASSQAAEGTQYF. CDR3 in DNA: TGTGCCAGCAGCCAAGCGGCGGAAGGGACCCAGTACTTC.

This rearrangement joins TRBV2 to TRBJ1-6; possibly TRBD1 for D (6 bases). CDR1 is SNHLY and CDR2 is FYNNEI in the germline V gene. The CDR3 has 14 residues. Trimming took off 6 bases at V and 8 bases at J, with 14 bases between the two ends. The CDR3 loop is CASRGATGYSPLHF. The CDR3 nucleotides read TGTGCCAGCAGGGGGGCTACAGGTTATTCACCCCTCCACTTT.